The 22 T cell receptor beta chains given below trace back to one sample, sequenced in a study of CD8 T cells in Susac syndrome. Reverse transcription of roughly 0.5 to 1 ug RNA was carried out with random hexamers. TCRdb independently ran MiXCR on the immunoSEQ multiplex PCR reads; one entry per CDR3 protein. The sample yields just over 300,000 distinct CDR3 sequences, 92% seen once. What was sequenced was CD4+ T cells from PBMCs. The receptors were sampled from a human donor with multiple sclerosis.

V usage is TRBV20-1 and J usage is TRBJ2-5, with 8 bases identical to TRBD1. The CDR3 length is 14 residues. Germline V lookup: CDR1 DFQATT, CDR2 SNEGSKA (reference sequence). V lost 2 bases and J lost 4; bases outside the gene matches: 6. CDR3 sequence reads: CSARNQGALETQYF. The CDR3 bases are TGCAGTGCTAGAAATCAGGGGGCGCTAGAGACCCAGTACTTC.

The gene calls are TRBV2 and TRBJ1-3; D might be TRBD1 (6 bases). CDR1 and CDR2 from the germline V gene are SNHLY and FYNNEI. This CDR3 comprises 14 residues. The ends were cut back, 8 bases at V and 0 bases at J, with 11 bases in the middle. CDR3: CASPDRSSGNTIYF. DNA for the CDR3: TGTGCCAGCCCTGACAGGAGCTCTGGAAACACCATATATTTT.

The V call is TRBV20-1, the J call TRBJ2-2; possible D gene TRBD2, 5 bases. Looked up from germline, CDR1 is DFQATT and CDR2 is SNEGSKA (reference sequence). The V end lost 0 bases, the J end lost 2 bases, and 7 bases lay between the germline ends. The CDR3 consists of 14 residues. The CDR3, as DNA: TGCAGTGCTAGAGAAACGGGAAACACCGGGGAGCTGTTTTTT. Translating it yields CSARETGNTGELFF.

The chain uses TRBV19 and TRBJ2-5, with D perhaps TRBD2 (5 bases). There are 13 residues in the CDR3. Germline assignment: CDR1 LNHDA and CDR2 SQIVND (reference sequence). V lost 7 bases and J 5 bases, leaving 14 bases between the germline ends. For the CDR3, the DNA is TGTGCCAGTACCCCTACCCCGGGGGAGACCCAGTACTTC. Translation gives CASTPTPGETQYF.

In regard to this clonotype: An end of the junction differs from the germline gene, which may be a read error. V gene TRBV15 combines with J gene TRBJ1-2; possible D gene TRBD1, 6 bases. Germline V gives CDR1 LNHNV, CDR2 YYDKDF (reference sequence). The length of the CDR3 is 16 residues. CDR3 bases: TGTGCCACCAGCAGGGAAAGACAGGCGGTTTACTATGGCCACACCTTC. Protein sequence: CATSRERQAVYYGHTF.

The CDR3 nucleotides read TGTGCCAGCAGTGACGAGGGGCTGAACACTGAAGCTTTCTTT. Translation gives CASSDEGLNTEAFF. The chain has TRBV6-1 and TRBJ1-1; a weak D match, TRBD1 (5 bases). This CDR3 has 14 residues. The germline gives CDR1 MNHNS, CDR2 SASEGT. Trimming removed 3 bases from V and 0 bases from J, with 8 bases in between.

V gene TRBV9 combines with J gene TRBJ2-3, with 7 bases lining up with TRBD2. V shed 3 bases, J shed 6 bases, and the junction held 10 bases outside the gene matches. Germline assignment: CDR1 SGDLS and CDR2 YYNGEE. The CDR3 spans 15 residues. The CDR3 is CASSETGLGRDTQYF. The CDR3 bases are TGTGCCAGCAGCGAGACCGGACTAGGAAGGGATACGCAGTATTTT. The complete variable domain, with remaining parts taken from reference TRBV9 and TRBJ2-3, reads DSGVTQTPKHLITATGQRVTLRCSPRSGDLSVYWYQQSLDQGLQFLIQYYNGEERAKGNILERFSAQQFPDLHSELNLSSLELGDSALYFCASSETGLGRDTQYFGPGTRLTVL.

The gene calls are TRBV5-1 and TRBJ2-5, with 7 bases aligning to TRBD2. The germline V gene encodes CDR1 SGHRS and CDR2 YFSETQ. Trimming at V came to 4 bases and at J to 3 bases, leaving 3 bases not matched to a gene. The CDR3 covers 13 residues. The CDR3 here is CASSTLAEETQYF. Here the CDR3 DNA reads TGCGCCAGCAGCACCCTAGCGGAAGAGACCCAGTACTTC.

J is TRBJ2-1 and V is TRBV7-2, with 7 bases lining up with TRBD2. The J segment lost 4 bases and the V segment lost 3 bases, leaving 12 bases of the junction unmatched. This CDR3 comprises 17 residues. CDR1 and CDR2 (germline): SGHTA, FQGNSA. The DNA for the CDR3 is TGTGCCAGCAGCTTGTCGGCGGGAGCGACGGGGTACAATGAGCAGTTCTTC. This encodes CASSLSAGATGYNEQFF.

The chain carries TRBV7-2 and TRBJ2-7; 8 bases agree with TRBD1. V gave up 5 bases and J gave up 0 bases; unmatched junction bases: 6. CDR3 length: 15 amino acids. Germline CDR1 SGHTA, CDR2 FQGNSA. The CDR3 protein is CASSPDRGFSYEQYF. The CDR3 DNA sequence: TGTGCCAGCAGCCCCGACAGGGGTTTCTCCTACGAGCAGTACTTC.

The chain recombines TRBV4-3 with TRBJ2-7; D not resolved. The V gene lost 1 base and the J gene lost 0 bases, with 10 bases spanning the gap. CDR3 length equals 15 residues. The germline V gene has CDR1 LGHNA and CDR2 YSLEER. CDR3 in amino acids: CASSQVYESSYEQYF. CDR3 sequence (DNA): TGCGCCAGCAGCCAAGTGTACGAGAGCTCCTACGAGCAGTACTTC.

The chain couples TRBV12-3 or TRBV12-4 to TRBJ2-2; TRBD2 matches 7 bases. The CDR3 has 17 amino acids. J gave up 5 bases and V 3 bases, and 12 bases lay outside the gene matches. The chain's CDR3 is CASSLYWTRGRTGELFF. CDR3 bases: TGTGCCAGCAGTTTGTATTGGACTAGGGGTCGGACCGGGGAGCTGTTTTTT.

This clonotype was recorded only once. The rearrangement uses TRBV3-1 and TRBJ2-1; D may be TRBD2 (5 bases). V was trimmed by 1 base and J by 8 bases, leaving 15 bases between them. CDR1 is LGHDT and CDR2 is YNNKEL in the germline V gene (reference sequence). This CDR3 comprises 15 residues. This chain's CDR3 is CASSQGLHGNYEQFF. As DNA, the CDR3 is TGTGCCAGCAGCCAAGGTCTTCACGGGAACTATGAGCAGTTCTTC.

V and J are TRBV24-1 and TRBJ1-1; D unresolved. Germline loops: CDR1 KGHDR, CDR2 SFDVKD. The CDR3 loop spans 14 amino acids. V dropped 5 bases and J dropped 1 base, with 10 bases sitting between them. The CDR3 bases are TGTGCCACCAGTGGGGGAGGAGGGAACACTGAAGCTTTCTTT. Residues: CATSGGGGNTEAFF.

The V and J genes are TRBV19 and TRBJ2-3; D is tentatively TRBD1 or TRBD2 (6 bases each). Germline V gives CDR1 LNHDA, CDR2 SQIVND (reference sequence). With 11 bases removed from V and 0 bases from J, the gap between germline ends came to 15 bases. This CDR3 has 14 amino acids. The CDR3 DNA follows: TGTGCCGCCGGGGGCAGGGCTAGCACAGATACGCAGTATTTT. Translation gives CAAGGRASTDTQYF.

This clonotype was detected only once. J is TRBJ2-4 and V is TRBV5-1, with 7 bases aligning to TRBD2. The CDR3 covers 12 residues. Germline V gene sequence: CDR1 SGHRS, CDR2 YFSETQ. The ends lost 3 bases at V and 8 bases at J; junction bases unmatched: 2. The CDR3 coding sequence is TGCGCCAGCAGCTGGGGGGGTGACATTCAGTACTTC. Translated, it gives CASSWGGDIQYF.

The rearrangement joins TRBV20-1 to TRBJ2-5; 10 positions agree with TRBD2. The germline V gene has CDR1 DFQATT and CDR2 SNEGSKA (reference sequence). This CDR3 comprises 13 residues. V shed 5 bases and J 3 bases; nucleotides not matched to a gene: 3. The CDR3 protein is CSAFGLAEETQYF. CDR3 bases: TGCAGTGCTTTCGGACTAGCGGAAGAGACCCAGTACTTC.

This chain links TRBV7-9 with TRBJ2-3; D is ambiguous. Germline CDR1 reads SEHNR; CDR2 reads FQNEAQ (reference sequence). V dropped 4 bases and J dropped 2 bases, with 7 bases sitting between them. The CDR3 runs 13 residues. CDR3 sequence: CASSSRFTDTQYF. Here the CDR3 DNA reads TGTGCCAGCAGCTCTCGGTTCACAGATACGCAGTATTTT.

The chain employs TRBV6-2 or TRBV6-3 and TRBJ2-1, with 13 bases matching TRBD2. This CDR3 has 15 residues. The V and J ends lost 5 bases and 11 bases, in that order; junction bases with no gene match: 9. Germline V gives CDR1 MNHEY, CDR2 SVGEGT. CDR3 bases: TGTGCCAGCAGTCTGATCCCGGGACTAGCGGGAAAGCAGTTCTTC. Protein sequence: CASSLIPGLAGKQFF.

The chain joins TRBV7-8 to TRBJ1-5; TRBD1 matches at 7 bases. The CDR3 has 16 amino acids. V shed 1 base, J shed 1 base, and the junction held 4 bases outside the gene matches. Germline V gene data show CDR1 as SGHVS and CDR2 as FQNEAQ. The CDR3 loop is CASSLDPRGSNQPQHF. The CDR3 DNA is TGTGCCAGCAGCTTAGATCCCAGGGGGAGCAATCAGCCCCAGCATTTT.

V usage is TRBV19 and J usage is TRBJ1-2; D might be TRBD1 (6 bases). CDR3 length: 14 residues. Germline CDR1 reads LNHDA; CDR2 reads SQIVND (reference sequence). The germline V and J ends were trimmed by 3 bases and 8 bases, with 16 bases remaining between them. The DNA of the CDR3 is TGTGCCAGTAGTATCGACGGACAGAGACAAGGCTACACCTTC. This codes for CASSIDGQRQGYTF.

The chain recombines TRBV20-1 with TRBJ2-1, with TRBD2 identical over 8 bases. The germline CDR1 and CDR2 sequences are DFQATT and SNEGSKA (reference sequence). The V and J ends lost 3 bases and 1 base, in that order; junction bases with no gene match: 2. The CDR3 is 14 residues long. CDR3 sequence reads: CSASSGGSYNEQFF. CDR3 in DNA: TGCAGTGCTAGTTCGGGAGGGTCCTACAATGAGCAGTTCTTC.